The rows below give T cell receptor beta chains drawn from one sample of a study of blood T cell repertoires in COVID-19. The protocol was immunoSEQ multiplex PCR, while the TCRdb copy is restricted to in-frame clones and leaves out a portion. The repertoire holds 200,000 to 250,000 clones, with around 90% as singletons. Sequencing was performed on PBMCs or T cells enriched from blood (not recorded which). The receptor set was obtained from a woman aged 25 to 39 who had been exposed to COVID-19. CDR3s include the opening cysteine and the closing phenylalanine or tryptophan. The D gene is left open where the match is weak. Only part of the rows carry a size: once, few, many, or a class if the clone is expanded.

TRBV6-5	TRBD1	TRBJ1-5	once	CASRVRDRVNQPQHF	TGTGCCAGCAGAGTCCGGGACAGGGTTAATCAGCCCCAGCATTTT
TRBV7-9	TRBD2	TRBJ2-1	once	CASSPLAGGTSNEQFF	TGTGCCAGCAGCCCGCTCGCGGGGGGGACTAGCAATGAGCAGTTCTTC
TRBV30	-	TRBJ1-4	once	CAWSVGGGLFF	TGTGCCTGGAGTGTAGGAGGCGGACTGTTTTTT
TRBV3-1/TRBV3-2	-	TRBJ1-2	once	CASSHGTNYGYTF	TGTGCCAGCAGCCACGGGACTAACTATGGCTACACCTTC
TRBV11-2	TRBD1	TRBJ1-2	once	CASSAINGQAPRYGYTF	TGTGCCAGCAGCGCCATCAACGGACAGGCTCCGCGGTATGGCTACACCTTC
TRBV19	-	TRBJ1-1	-	CASSIWAETEAFF	TGTGCCAGTAGTATATGGGCAGAAACTGAAGCTTTCTTT
TRBV5-4	TRBD2	TRBJ2-3	-	CASSRLAGGADTQYF	TGTGCCAGCAGCCGCTTAGCGGGAGGTGCAGATACGCAGTATTTT
TRBV5-1	-	TRBJ2-7	once	CASSPALLTGITYEQYF	TGCGCCAGCAGCCCTGCCTTACTTACAGGGATCACCTACGAGCAGTACTTC
TRBV10-1	TRBD2	TRBJ2-7	-	CASSDSGSHDEQYF	TGCGCCAGCAGTGATAGCGGGAGTCACGACGAGCAGTACTTC
TRBV9	-	TRBJ2-2	-	CASSVSPRTGELFF	TGTGCCAGCAGCGTAAGCCCGCGGACCGGGGAGCTGTTTTTT
TRBV9	TRBD2	TRBJ2-1	-	CASSVAGGPGNEQFF	TGTGCCAGCAGCGTAGCGGGAGGGCCGGGGAATGAGCAGTTCTTC
TRBV20-1	-	TRBJ2-5	once	CSASVQRRGETQYF	TGCAGTGCTAGTGTCCAGCGGAGGGGAGAGACCCAGTACTTC
TRBV6-5	-	TRBJ2-2	once	CASSYSLGLAAGELFF	TGTGCCAGCAGTTACTCTCTAGGGCTAGCCGCCGGGGAGCTGTTTTTT
TRBV5-4	TRBD1	TRBJ1-6	-	CASSSGTGDSPLHF	TGTGCCAGCAGCTCCGGGACAGGGGATTCACCCCTCCACTTT
TRBV10-3	TRBD1	TRBJ2-7	once	CAIRKTGGAQYEQYF	TGTGCCATCAGAAAGACAGGGGGCGCTCAGTACGAGCAGTACTTC
TRBV3-1/TRBV3-2	TRBD2	TRBJ2-3	-	CASSPRGDGTDTQYF	TGTGCCAGCAGCCCCCGGGGGGATGGCACAGATACGCAGTATTTT